Listed here are 16 T cell receptor beta chains from one sample, sequenced in a study of CD8+CD57+ T cells in acquired aplastic anemia. CD8+CD57+ cell expansion, shown by flow cytometry, had occurred in the patients selected for sequencing. TCR beta VDJ and CDR3 were profiled, and genomic DNA was the template. TCRdb recomputed calls from the reads with MiXCR, one row per CDR3 protein. Among under 350,000 distinct CDR3 sequences listed, 56% were seen once. Sequenced material: sorted CD4+, CD8+, or CD8+CD57+ T cells (not recorded which) from PBMCs. The receptors shown here come from a human donor with aplastic anemia.

The chain recombines TRBV2 with TRBJ2-7, with 10 bases lining up with TRBD1. Trimming cost V 4 bases and J 7 bases; bases outside gene matches: 7. The CDR3 runs to 14 residues. Germline loops: CDR1 SNHLY, CDR2 FYNNEI. The CDR3 coding sequence is TGTGCCAGCAGTGCAGCGACAGGGGGCGGGGAGCAGTACTTC. Translated, it gives CASSAATGGGEQYF.

This clonotype was observed many times. The chain uses TRBV11-2 and TRBJ1-1; a weak D match, TRBD1 (6 bases). Germline CDR1 SGHAT, CDR2 FQNNGV. Trimming removed 1 base at V and 8 bases at J, with 17 bases between. This CDR3 has 15 residues. CDR3 sequence (DNA): TGTGCCAGCAGCTTAGCCCCGGGACAAGGTCGGGAAGCTTTCTTT. This codes for CASSLAPGQGREAFF.

The chain employs TRBV7-8 and TRBJ2-3, with a tentative D call TRBD2 (6 bases). The CDR3 consists of 16 residues. The germline V gene has CDR1 SGHVS and CDR2 FQNEAQ. V shed 4 bases and J shed 0 bases, with 14 bases lying between them. The CDR3 nucleotides read TGTGCCAGCAGCTCAGGCGGGGCGGGGAGCACAGATACGCAGTATTTT. It is translated as CASSSGGAGSTDTQYF.

Here the CDR3 DNA reads TGCGCCAGCAGCTTGGTGGTACAGAACACTGAAGCTTTCTTT. Amino acid sequence: CASSLVVQNTEAFF. This rearrangement joins TRBV5-1 to TRBJ1-1; D is unresolved. Trimming pared 0 bases from V and 1 base from J, leaving 7 bases between. The length of the CDR3 is 14 residues. Germline V CDR1 and CDR2: SGHRS, YFSETQ. Using reference TRBV5-1 and TRBJ1-1 for the parts outside the CDR3, the full variable domain is KAGVTQTPRYLIKTRGQQVTLSCSPISGHRSVSWYQQTPGQGLQFLFEYFSETQRNKGNFPGRFSGRQFSNSRSEMNVSTLELGDSALYLCASSLVVQNTEAFFGQGTRLTVV.

This clonotype occurred many times. The chain is built from TRBV5-8 and TRBJ2-1; 10 nucleotides agree with TRBD1. The germline V gene has CDR1 SGHTS and CDR2 YDEGEE. The CDR3 sequence is 13 residues long. V lost 3 bases to trimming and J lost 8 bases; unmatched junction nucleotides: 2. The CDR3 coding sequence is TGTGCCAGCAGCTCGGGGACAGGGGATGAGCAGTTCTTC. This gives the protein CASSSGTGDEQFF.

J is TRBJ1-5 and V is TRBV7-8, with 8 nucleotides matching TRBD1. Germline trimming cut 5 bases from V and 5 bases from J; bases unmatched to any gene: 8. Germline lookup yields CDR1 SGHVS and CDR2 FQNEAQ. This CDR3 has 15 amino acids. For the CDR3, the DNA is TGTGCCAGCAGCCAAAGACAGGGGTCATATCAGCCCCAGCATTTT. Translating gives CASSQRQGSYQPQHF.

On this clonotype: Being one base from a much bigger clone, this may be a read error. The chain is built from TRBV5-6 and TRBJ2-3; possible D gene TRBD2, 7 bases. Germline V lookup: CDR1 SGHDT, CDR2 YYEEEE. The CDR3 length is 17 residues. CDR3 in amino acids: CANSLRGGDYLTDTQYF. Written as DNA, the CDR3 is TGTGCCAACAGCTTAAGAGGGGGGGACTACCTCACAGATACGCAGTATTTT.

Ten or more counts support this clonotype. The rearrangement links TRBV25-1 to TRBJ1-1, with D possibly being TRBD1 (5 bases). This CDR3 has 16 residues. Trimming removed 1 base at V and 0 bases at J, with 12 bases between. CDR1 and CDR2 from the germline V gene are MGHDK and SYGVNS. CDR3 coding DNA: TGTGCCAGCAGTGAATGGGCCTCGACAGTGAACACTGAAGCTTTCTTT. Its translation is CASSEWASTVNTEAFF. The variable domain in full, completed from reference TRBV25-1 and TRBJ1-1, reads EADIYQTPRYLVIGTGKKITLECSQTMGHDKMYWYQQDPGMELHLIHYSYGVNSTEKGDLSSESTVSRIRTEHFPLTLESARPSHTSQYLCASSEWASTVNTEAFFGQGTRLTVV.

This clonotype was seen at least ten times. The V and J genes are TRBV5-1 and TRBJ2-1, with TRBD2 matching over 11 bases. The trim removed 0 bases at V and 5 bases at J, leaving 7 bases unmatched. From germline, CDR1 is SGHRS and CDR2 YFSETQ. This CDR3 is built from 17 residues. The CDR3 protein is CASSLVSSGGLHNEQFF. DNA for the CDR3: TGCGCCAGCAGCTTGGTGTCTAGCGGGGGGTTACACAATGAGCAGTTCTTC.

This clonotype was counted at least ten times. The chain is built from TRBV19 and TRBJ1-5, with TRBD1 matching over 9 bases. The CDR3 spans 13 residues. Germline trimming cut 9 bases from V and 5 bases from J; bases unmatched to any gene: 5. In germline, CDR1 is LNHDA, CDR2 SQIVND (reference sequence). The CDR3 DNA reads as TGTGCCAGCCGGGACAGGGAAGATCAGCCCCAGCATTTT. Its protein is CASRDREDQPQHF.

The V call is TRBV7-6, the J call TRBJ2-5, with 8 bases matching TRBD2. The CDR3 consists of 15 residues. V lost 7 bases to trimming and J lost 2 bases; unmatched junction nucleotides: 9. CDR1 SGHVS and CDR2 FNYEAQ come from the germline V gene. The CDR3 DNA is TGTGCCAGCATATGGTCCGCGGGGGGTCAAGAGACCCAGTACTTC. It yields the protein CASIWSAGGQETQYF.

This clonotype came up a few times. The chain uses TRBV5-1 and TRBJ1-2; D unclear. Germline V gene sequence: CDR1 SGHRS, CDR2 YFSETQ. CDR3 length: 13 residues. Deletions cut 4 bases from V and 4 bases from J, with 11 bases between. CDR3 bases: TGCGCCAGCAGCCCCCCGTCGATCTATGGCTACACCTTC. Translated: CASSPPSIYGYTF.

Written as DNA, the CDR3 is TGCGCCAGCAGCCTGGGGCTAATACAAGAGACCCAGTACTTC. It yields the protein CASSLGLIQETQYF. This sequence joins TRBV5-1 and TRBJ2-5; possibly TRBD1 for D (5 bases). With 4 bases removed from V and 2 bases from J, the gap between germline ends came to 12 bases. Looked up from germline, CDR1 is SGHRS and CDR2 is YFSETQ. This CDR3 has 14 residues.

This clonotype has at least ten counts. CDR3 coding DNA: TGTGCCAGCAGTTTATCCTTCGGGGGGAAAGGGGGCTACACCTTC. This encodes CASSLSFGGKGGYTF. The J gene is TRBJ1-2, the V gene TRBV27; TRBD1 might be the D (5 bases). CDR1 and CDR2 from the germline V gene are MNHEY and SMNVEV (reference sequence). V was cut by 0 bases and J by 8 bases, with 16 bases left in between. The CDR3 runs 15 residues.

The J gene is TRBJ2-7, the V gene TRBV7-2; D may match TRBD1 or TRBD2 (5 bases each). There are 16 residues in the CDR3. V lost 5 bases and J 0 bases, leaving 17 bases between the germline ends. Looked up from germline, CDR1 is SGHTA and CDR2 is FQGNSA. In nucleotides, the CDR3 is TGTGCCAGCAGCCGTGAGGGTACAGGACGCTCCTACGAGCAGTACTTC. It specifies CASSREGTGRSYEQYF.

This clonotype has at least ten counts. This chain uses TRBV4-1 with TRBJ2-3, with 8 nucleotides matching TRBD2. V was pared by 6 bases and J by 1 base, with 3 bases of the junction left unmatched. This CDR3 is built from 14 residues. Germline CDR1 reads MGHRA; CDR2 reads YSYEKL. The CDR3 here is CASRLAERTDTQYF. DNA of the CDR3: TGCGCCAGCAGACTAGCGGAGCGCACAGATACGCAGTATTTT.